This TCR beta chain was identified during a study of T cells in narcolepsy. Libraries were prepared by immunoSEQ multiplex PCR; TCRdb keeps only in-frame clonotypes and omits some of them. The table lists about 22,000 clones, about 80% of them singletons. V gave up 4 bases and J gave up 7 bases, with 19 bases separating them. The CDR3 has 15 residues. CDR1 is SGHAT and CDR2 is FQNNGV in the germline V gene. The chain links TRBV11-2 to TRBJ1-1, with TRBD1 as a possible D gene (6 bases). The sequence derives from a human donor in good health. The sequenced sample was memory (CD45RA-) CD4+ T cells from blood. The CDR3 protein is CASSSIMGGLDEAFF. CDR3 DNA sequence: TGTGCCAGCAGCTCGATAATGGGGGGCTTGGATGAAGCTTTCTTT.